This TCR beta chain derives from a study of cytomegalovirus exposure and HLA in healthy donors. About this clone: Antigen: not known.

The study's findings and limits: Earlier results showed most TCR beta V segments being productive about 90% or about 30% of the time. In a later analysis, DRB1 alleles had the most associated TCRs; HLA-C alleles the fewest. Generally TCR sequences proved uncommon, though certain public TCRs appeared in numerous donors.

The PCR was carried out with 60 Vbeta primers and 13 Jbeta primers. Sequenced by immunoSEQ multiplex PCR; TCRdb stores in-frame clones only, minus some. The sample lists about 160,000 clones, 87% occurring once. At sampling all donors were nominally healthy, likely with unrecorded immune exposures. Germline V gene data show CDR1 as SGHVS and CDR2 as FQNEAQ. The CDR3 loop spans 17 amino acids. The V end was cut by 7 bases, the J end by 4 bases, with 25 bases between. The J gene is TRBJ2-5, the V gene TRBV7-8; TRBD2 might be the D (6 bases). Sample: PBMCs. This receptor was obtained from a woman in her twenties or thirties in good health and CMV-seronegative. Here the CDR3 reads CASTIRGGFKAGETQYF. In DNA, the CDR3 is TGTGCCAGCACCATTAGGGGTGGGTTCAAAGCGGGAGAGACCCAGTACTTC.